The 4 T cell receptor beta chains below come from one sample, sequenced in a study of cytomegalovirus exposure and HLA in healthy donors. It was with 60 Vbeta and 13 Jbeta primers that the PCR ran. Some clones are missing from TCRdb's copy, which holds only in-frame ones; the method was immunoSEQ multiplex PCR. The sample lists more than 85,000 clones; 13% to 15% were seen once. Input material: PBMCs. The receptors derive from a female donor in good health and CMV-seronegative.

The chain is built from TRBV7-2 and TRBJ1-3, with 7 bases lining up with TRBD1. With 2 bases clipped from V and 3 bases from J, the junction kept 10 bases outside the gene matches. Germline CDR1 and CDR2: SGHTA and FQGNSA. CDR3 length: 17 residues. The CDR3 nucleotides read TGTGCCAGCAGCTTACGCCTACAGGGGAGTGGTGGAAACACCATATATTTT. It yields the protein CASSLRLQGSGGNTIYF. The full variable domain, with the rest looked up from reference TRBV7-2 and TRBJ1-3, is GAGVSQSPSNKVTEKGKDVELRCDPISGHTALYWYRQSLGQGLEFLIYFQGNSAPDKSGLPSDRFSAERTGGSVSTLTIQRTQQEDSAVYLCASSLRLQGSGGNTIYFGEGSWLTVV.

V usage is TRBV4-3 and J usage is TRBJ2-3; 7 bases are a match to TRBD2. Losses at the gene ends were 4 bases for V and 0 bases for J; bases not matched to a gene: 7. The V gene's germline CDR1 is LGHNA and CDR2 YSLEER. CDR3 size: 16 residues. CDR3 in amino acids: CASSRQLATSTDTQYF. The CDR3 DNA reads as TGCGCCAGCAGCCGCCAACTAGCGACCAGCACAGATACGCAGTATTTT.

This clone was counted between two and nine times. The chain combines TRBV15 with TRBJ1-2, with 9 bases fitting TRBD1. The J segment lost 0 bases and the V segment lost 1 base, leaving 0 bases of the junction unmatched. The CDR3 length is 15 residues. Germline CDR1 LNHNV, CDR2 YYDKDF (reference sequence). The CDR3 nucleotides read TGTGCCACCAGCAGAGGACAGGGGGCTAACTATGGCTACACCTTC. Protein: CATSRGQGANYGYTF.

The sample holds a few counts of this clone. This chain uses TRBV7-8 with TRBJ2-7; TRBD1 might be the D (5 bases). The CDR3 is 13 amino acids. Per germline, CDR1 SGHVS and CDR2 FQNEAQ. Trimming left V 4 bases short and J 5 bases short, with 12 bases between. The CDR3 sequence is CASSSRRVDEQYF. CDR3 DNA sequence: TGTGCCAGCAGCTCTCGCAGGGTCGACGAGCAGTACTTC.